This T cell receptor beta chain came from a study of blood T cell repertoires in COVID-19. Study as a whole: The study drew acute and convalescent COVID-19 samples from the United States, Italy and Spain. PBMCs, B-cell-depleted T cells, or T cells were the source of the cDNA or gDNA that made up the material.

Methods used by the authors: Nucleated cell number was recorded as an estimate derived from reference gene primer amplification. This table comes from immunoSEQ multiplex PCR, and its TCRdb copy is limited to in-frame clones, with some not included. V and J calls and clone size are as listed in that table; D and trimming were resolved from the DNA. The table records 210,000 or so clones, approximately 81% of them present only once. The receptor comes from an elderly woman with active or convalescent COVID-19. Input material: peripheral blood.

The CDR3 region has the DNA TGTGCCAGCAGTTCACTAGCGGGACCCGCCCCACATACGCAGTATTTT. This codes for CASSSLAGPAPHTQYF. The chain recombines TRBV27 with TRBJ2-3; 10 positions agree with TRBD2. The trim removed 4 bases at V and 7 bases at J, leaving 11 bases unmatched. The CDR3 has 16 residues. Germline assignment: CDR1 MNHEY and CDR2 SMNVEV (reference sequence).